These 21 T cell receptor beta chains were all obtained from the same sample, sequenced in a study of shared clonotypes between healthy human individuals. Repertoires were generated with immunoSEQ multiplex PCR, while TCRdb's copy carries only in-frame clones and drops some. The repertoire holds approximately 720,000 clones, with roughly nine tenths as singletons. CD8 cells regarded as naive lacked CD45RO, were positively chosen for CCR7, and omitted terminally differentiated effector memory CD45RA+ cells. The specimen sequenced was naive CD8+ T cells sorted from blood. The origin of the receptors is a man aged 30 to 39 in good health.

The V gene is TRBV27, the J gene TRBJ2-7, with D perhaps being TRBD1 or TRBD2 (5 bases each). CDR1 is MNHEY, CDR2 SMNVEV, per germline (reference sequence). This CDR3 region has 15 residues. V was clipped by 7 bases and J by 9 bases, with 25 bases between them. The CDR3 spells CASTPLRDGPFVQYF. The CDR3 DNA follows: TGTGCCAGCACACCCCTCCGGGACGGTCCCTTTGTGCAGTACTTC.

The chain is built from TRBV18 and TRBJ1-1, with 7 bases fitting TRBD1. The V segment lost 3 bases and the J segment 0 bases; nucleotides outside the gene matches: 1. Germline values: CDR1 KGHSH, CDR2 LQKENI. The CDR3 length is 14 residues. The CDR3: CASSPQGVNTEAFF. The CDR3 bases are TGTGCCAGCTCACCGCAGGGGGTGAACACTGAAGCTTTCTTT.

The chain carries TRBV4-1 and TRBJ2-7; 7 nucleotides align to TRBD2. V shed 4 bases, J shed 2 bases, and the junction held 8 bases outside the gene matches. The CDR3 consists of 15 residues. Germline CDR1 MGHRA, CDR2 YSYEKL. The CDR3, as DNA: TGCGCCAGCAGCCCGGAGTTCGGGGGGACCTACGAGCAGTACTTC. Residues: CASSPEFGGTYEQYF.

The chain couples TRBV4-3 to TRBJ2-3, with 7 bases aligning to TRBD2. The V gene's germline CDR1 is LGHNA and CDR2 YSLEER. The ends lost 0 bases at V and 5 bases at J; junction bases unmatched: 8. The CDR3 runs 16 residues. CDR3 protein: CASSQDRAGRIDTQYF. The DNA of the CDR3 is TGCGCCAGCAGCCAAGATCGAGCGGGAAGGATAGATACGCAGTATTTT.

This chain joins TRBV27 and TRBJ1-5; D not certain. The germline V and J ends were trimmed by 0 bases and 4 bases, with 7 bases remaining between them. The V gene's germline CDR1 is MNHEY and CDR2 SMNVEV (reference sequence). The CDR3 sequence is 14 residues long. As DNA, the CDR3 is TGTGCCAGCAGTTTATCCCTGGGGAATCAGCCCCAGCATTTT. This sequence encodes CASSLSLGNQPQHF.

This clone was observed a single time. The rearrangement uses TRBV7-6 and TRBJ1-1; D might be TRBD1 (5 bases). Germline CDR1 SGHVS, CDR2 FNYEAQ. CDR3 length: 16 residues. V was cut by 2 bases and J by 3 bases, with 16 bases left in between. The CDR3 bases are TGTGCCAGCAGCTTAACACCAGGGTTCGGGGACACTGAAGCTTTCTTT. This codes for CASSLTPGFGDTEAFF.

This chain joins TRBV9 and TRBJ2-3, with 12 bases aligning to TRBD1. The length of the CDR3 is 16 residues. The ends lost 3 bases at V and 6 bases at J; junction bases unmatched: 8. The germline V gene has CDR1 SGDLS and CDR2 YYNGEE. CDR3 DNA: TGTGCCAGCAGCGCGGACCGGGACAGGGGGCTTGATACGCAGTATTTT. Its translation is CASSADRDRGLDTQYF.

This sequence joins TRBV19 and TRBJ2-7, with 7 bases matching TRBD2. The CDR3 contains 15 residues. Germline loops: CDR1 LNHDA, CDR2 SQIVND (reference sequence). V shed 3 bases and J 3 bases; nucleotides not matched to a gene: 8. This CDR3 reads CASSIIAGPLYEQYF. For the CDR3, the DNA is TGTGCCAGTAGTATCATAGCGGGCCCTCTCTACGAGCAGTACTTC.

Of note for this clone: In the same sample, other DNA sequences code for this CDR3. This chain links TRBV27 with TRBJ2-3; no reliable D call. V was clipped by 6 bases and J by 0 bases, with 10 bases between them. Germline V gene lookup returns CDR1 MNHEY and CDR2 SMNVEV (reference sequence). The CDR3 has 14 residues. In nucleotides, the CDR3 is TGTGCCAGCAGCCTCCTAGACAGCACAGATACGCAGTATTTT. This sequence encodes CASSLLDSTDTQYF.

The chain couples TRBV7-2 to TRBJ2-1; D uncertain. The length of the CDR3 is 18 residues. In germline, CDR1 is SGHTA, CDR2 FQGNSA. The V end lost 2 bases, the J end lost 0 bases, and 17 bases lay between the germline ends. The CDR3 DNA reads as TGTGCCAGCAGCTTACTCTTCTCGGGTACCCTCTCCTACAATGAGCAGTTCTTC. Amino acid sequence: CASSLLFSGTLSYNEQFF.

This chain uses TRBV6-6 with TRBJ2-1; 7 bases line up with TRBD2. V lost 3 bases, J lost 9 bases, and 5 bases stayed unmatched. This CDR3 contains 13 residues. Germline V gene lookup returns CDR1 MNHNY and CDR2 SVGAGI (reference sequence). CDR3: CASSYITGGEQFF. In nucleotides, the CDR3 is TGTGCCAGCAGTTATATAACGGGGGGTGAGCAGTTCTTC.

The chain is built from TRBV30 and TRBJ1-1, with D tentatively TRBD1 (6 bases). Looked up from germline, CDR1 is GTSNPN and CDR2 is SVGIG (reference sequence). The CDR3 length is 11 residues. V was trimmed by 4 bases and J by 7 bases, leaving 10 bases between them. This CDR3 reads CAWTPDSEAFF. The CDR3 nucleotides are TGTGCCTGGACCCCGGACAGTGAAGCTTTCTTT.

This chain links TRBV9 with TRBJ2-4, with a possible D match to TRBD1 (5 bases). Germline CDR1 SGDLS, CDR2 YYNGEE. CDR3 size: 13 residues. The V gene lost 2 bases and the J gene lost 8 bases, with 11 bases spanning the gap. As DNA, the CDR3 is TGTGCCAGCAGCGTCGCGGTAGGGGACATTCAGTACTTC. Translated: CASSVAVGDIQYF.

The V call is TRBV19, the J call TRBJ2-3; D may match TRBD1 or TRBD2 (10 bases each). The CDR3 totals 18 residues. Germline V gives CDR1 LNHDA, CDR2 SQIVND (reference sequence). The germline V and J ends were trimmed by 3 bases and 10 bases, with 29 bases remaining between them. The CDR3 region has the DNA TGTGCCAGTAGTATCGGGACAGGGGTGCTAGCGGGAGACCCATCGCAGTATTTT. Amino acids: CASSIGTGVLAGDPSQYF.

Only one count was recorded for this clone. The gene calls are TRBV27 and TRBJ2-1, with 16 bases fitting TRBD2. Germline loops: CDR1 MNHEY, CDR2 SMNVEV (reference sequence). The CDR3 contains 16 residues. Unmatched junction bases numbered 6, after V lost 5 bases and J lost 8 bases. CDR3 in DNA: TGTGCCAGCAGTCTACTGGGACTAGCGGGAGGGCATGAGCAGTTCTTC. Translating it yields CASSLLGLAGGHEQFF.

V usage is TRBV9 and J usage is TRBJ1-2, with D perhaps matching TRBD1 (6 bases). The V end was cut by 3 bases, the J end by 7 bases, with 13 bases between. The CDR3 is 13 amino acids. Germline V lookup: CDR1 SGDLS, CDR2 YYNGEE. Here the CDR3 DNA reads TGTGCCAGCAGCGCAACGCACAGGGTTGGCTACACCTTC. Protein: CASSATHRVGYTF.

The genes are TRBV15 and TRBJ2-3; D not certain. This CDR3 is built from 13 residues. With 8 bases removed from V and 0 bases from J, the gap between germline ends came to 9 bases. Germline loops: CDR1 LNHNV, CDR2 YYDKDF (reference sequence). CDR3 protein: CATGAVSTDTQYF. DNA of the CDR3: TGTGCCACCGGTGCGGTTAGCACAGATACGCAGTATTTT.

The chain links TRBV7-9 to TRBJ2-7; TRBD1 aligns across 8 bases. Germline V gene sequence: CDR1 SEHNR, CDR2 FQNEAQ (reference sequence). The CDR3 totals 16 residues. V was pared by 4 bases and J by 7 bases, with 15 bases of the junction left unmatched. CDR3 nucleotide sequence: TGTGCCAGCAGCTCTACCGATATCGACAGGGGCTGGGAGCAGTACTTC. Residues: CASSSTDIDRGWEQYF. Looking up the rest from reference TRBV7-9 and TRBJ2-7 gives the full variable domain: DTGVSQNPRHKITKRGQNVTFRCDPISEHNRLYWYRQTLGQGPEFLTYFQNEAQLEKSRLLSDRFSAERPKGSFSTLEIQRTEQGDSAMYLCASSSTDIDRGWEQYFGPGTRLTVT.

The chain has TRBV7-9 and TRBJ2-1; 7 bases are a match to TRBD2. The CDR3 spans 16 residues. The trim removed 1 base at V and 7 bases at J, leaving 10 bases unmatched. Germline loops: CDR1 SEHNR, CDR2 FQNEAQ (reference sequence). CDR3 amino acids: CASSLVVGGPRNEQFF. CDR3 coding DNA: TGTGCCAGCAGCTTAGTGGTGGGAGGGCCCCGGAATGAGCAGTTCTTC.

The rearrangement uses TRBV4-2 and TRBJ1-1; 8 nucleotides align to TRBD1. CDR3 length equals 16 residues. Losses at the gene ends were 3 bases for V and 6 bases for J; bases not matched to a gene: 12. CDR1 and CDR2 (germline): LGHNA, YNFKEQ. The CDR3 here is CASSQGVGQGAAEAFF. As DNA, the CDR3 is TGTGCCAGCAGCCAGGGGGTCGGGCAGGGGGCGGCTGAAGCTTTCTTT.

The sample holds one count of this clone. V is TRBV11-3 and J is TRBJ1-1, with 7 bases identical to TRBD1. The CDR3 contains 14 residues. Germline CDR1 and CDR2: SGHNT and YENEEA. Trimming cost V 4 bases and J 8 bases; bases outside gene matches: 10. The CDR3 sequence is CASSSAGTVDEAFF. The DNA of the CDR3 is TGTGCCAGCAGCTCCGCCGGGACAGTAGACGAAGCTTTCTTT. Complete variable domain (other parts from reference TRBV11-3 and TRBJ1-1): EAGVVQSPRYKIIEKKQPVAFWCNPISGHNTLYWYLQNLGQGPELLIRYENEEAVDDSQLPKDRFSAERLKGVDSTLKIQPAELGDSAVYLCASSSAGTVDEAFFGQGTRLTVV.